This entry lists 15 T cell receptor beta chains sequenced from one sample in a study of a mutant IDH1 vaccine in newly diagnosed glioma. Libraries were prepared by immunoSEQ multiplex PCR; TCRdb keeps only in-frame clonotypes and omits some of them. The repertoire holds just under 70,000 clones, with approximately 88% as singletons. Their recognized antigens are unknown. The time point here: week 35, safety follow-up. One vaccine dose held 300 ug of mutant IDH1 20-mer peptide and came with topical imiquimod. Sequenced material: PBMCs, taken from a glioma patient whose treatment included an IDH1 peptide vaccine. The source is a man aged 18-30 years with glioma.

The sample holds a few counts of this clone. The chain combines TRBV25-1 with TRBJ2-2; 10 bases align to TRBD1. After removal of 7 bases from V and 5 bases from J, the junction contained 7 bases not matched to a gene. CDR1 and CDR2 (germline): MGHDK, SYGVNS. The CDR3 is 15 residues long. For the CDR3, the DNA is TGTGCCAGCAAGATGGCGGACAGGGGGACCGGGGAGCTGTTTTTT. This encodes CASKMADRGTGELFF. Together with reference TRBV25-1 and TRBJ2-2, the CDR3 gives the full variable domain: EADIYQTPRYLVIGTGKKITLECSQTMGHDKMYWYQQDPGMELHLIHYSYGVNSTEKGDLSSESTVSRIRTEHFPLTLESARPSHTSQYLCASKMADRGTGELFFGEGSRLTVL.

This clone appeared a single time. The chain has TRBV9 and TRBJ2-7; D possibly matches TRBD1 or TRBD2 (5 bases each). Per germline, CDR1 SGDLS and CDR2 YYNGEE. This CDR3 spans 15 amino acids. Trimming removed 0 bases at V and 5 bases at J, with 15 bases between. CDR3 DNA sequence: TGTGCCAGCAGCGTAGCGCCAGGGAGTTTCGACGAGCAGTACTTC. This encodes CASSVAPGSFDEQYF.

The CDR3 sequence is CASSRGTNYGYTF. Here the CDR3 DNA reads TGTGCCAGTTCGAGGGGGACCAACTATGGCTACACCTTC. V and J are TRBV6-1 and TRBJ1-2, with D perhaps matching TRBD1 (6 bases). CDR1 is MNHNS and CDR2 is SASEGT in the germline V gene. V was cut by 9 bases and J by 2 bases, with 13 bases left in between. The CDR3 totals 13 residues.

The chain employs TRBV5-1 and TRBJ1-4; 9 bases match TRBD1. Trimming at V came to 5 bases and at J to 0 bases, leaving 2 bases not matched to a gene. CDR1 is SGHRS, CDR2 YFSETQ, per germline. The CDR3 has 15 residues. CDR3 DNA: TGCGCCAGCAGAACAGGGGGCTCAACTAATGAAAAACTGTTTTTT. Translation: CASRTGGSTNEKLFF.

The chain carries TRBV19 and TRBJ1-5; 12 bases map to TRBD1. Germline CDR1 reads LNHDA; CDR2 reads SQIVND (reference sequence). There are 16 residues in the CDR3. Trimming cost V 7 bases and J 4 bases; bases outside gene matches: 8. The CDR3 DNA follows: TGTGCCAGTAACAAGGGGACAGGGGGCTTGAATCAGCCCCAGCATTTT. It is translated as CASNKGTGGLNQPQHF.

The chain recombines TRBV4-1 with TRBJ1-2; D not certain. This CDR3 comprises 15 residues. Trimming cost V 0 bases and J 8 bases, with 16 bases left between them. Germline V gene sequence: CDR1 MGHRA, CDR2 YSYEKL. The CDR3 DNA follows: TGCGCCAGCAGCCAAGATCGGGAGAGGCCCGCGGGCTACACCTTC. Its protein is CASSQDRERPAGYTF.

This sequence joins TRBV15 and TRBJ2-5; no reliable D call. The CDR3 runs to 16 residues. The V gene lost 3 bases and the J gene lost 1 base, with 15 bases spanning the gap. CDR1 and CDR2 (germline): LNHNV, YYDKDF (reference sequence). CDR3 protein: CATSSRYGEIQETQYF. DNA for the CDR3: TGTGCCACCAGCAGCAGGTACGGAGAAATCCAAGAGACCCAGTACTTC.

The chain combines TRBV5-1 with TRBJ2-7; 8 bases agree with TRBD1. This CDR3 has 14 residues. Germline trimming cut 3 bases from V and 6 bases from J; bases unmatched to any gene: 8. The germline V gene has CDR1 SGHRS and CDR2 YFSETQ. The CDR3 is CASSWGQAPSEQYF. The CDR3 DNA sequence: TGCGCCAGCAGCTGGGGACAGGCGCCCTCCGAGCAGTACTTC.

The chain links TRBV29-1 to TRBJ2-1, with TRBD2 matching 15 bases. The CDR3 contains 13 residues. Germline V gene sequence: CDR1 SQVTM, CDR2 ANQGSEA. J gave up 10 bases and V 4 bases, and 2 bases lay outside the gene matches. The CDR3 DNA reads as TGCAGCGTTGGTGGACTAGCGGGGGGGGAGCAGTTCTTC. Protein product: CSVGGLAGGEQFF.

This rearrangement joins TRBV6-6 to TRBJ1-4, with TRBD1 matching 7 bases. The CDR3 is 15 residues long. Germline CDR1 reads MNHNY; CDR2 reads SVGAGI (reference sequence). Trimming took 6 bases from V and 2 from J; bases not matched to a gene: 6. CDR3 sequence (DNA): TGTGCCAGCAGACCACAACAGGGGACTAATGAAAAACTGTTTTTT. Encoded protein: CASRPQQGTNEKLFF.

This chain links TRBV21-1 with TRBJ2-7; TRBD1, the D gene given by the table, was not confirmed from the DNA. TRBV21-1 is deemed a pseudogene. This CDR3 spans 17 amino acids. This chain's CDR3 is CASSTQDRDQSSYEQYF. For the CDR3, the DNA is TGTGCCAGCAGCACCCAGGACAGGGACCAGAGCTCCTACGAGCAGTACTTC.

V usage is TRBV27 and J usage is TRBJ2-1, with D hard to call. The CDR3 has 14 residues. V lost 0 bases and J 5 bases, leaving 8 bases between the germline ends. CDR1 and CDR2 from the germline V gene are MNHEY and SMNVEV (reference sequence). CDR3 sequence: CASSLSTHNNEQFF. The CDR3, as DNA: TGTGCCAGCAGTTTATCGACTCATAACAATGAGCAGTTCTTC.

The V and J genes are TRBV13 and TRBJ2-5, with a weak D call TRBD2 (5 bases). The germline V gene encodes CDR1 PRHDT and CDR2 FYEKMQ (reference sequence). The CDR3 totals 15 residues. The V and J ends lost 0 bases and 2 bases respectively, with 10 bases between them. CDR3 in amino acids: CASSLGLGGQETQYF. The CDR3 DNA sequence: TGTGCCAGCAGCTTAGGACTAGGTGGGCAAGAGACCCAGTACTTC.

In its sample, this clone was seen a few times. The CDR3 nucleotides are TGCGCCAGCAGCTTGGGTCTAGCGGGGGTGAGGGGAGATACGCAGTATTTT. Translated, it gives CASSLGLAGVRGDTQYF. The V and J genes are TRBV5-1 and TRBJ2-3, with TRBD2 matching over 10 bases. This CDR3 spans 17 amino acids. In germline, CDR1 is SGHRS, CDR2 YFSETQ. V dropped 0 bases and J dropped 5; count of bases not matched to a gene: 9.

CDR3 in amino acids: CASSFLPTGNYGYTF. For the CDR3, the DNA is TGTGCCAGCAGCTTCCTCCCGACGGGGAACTATGGCTACACCTTC. This chain connects TRBV13 to TRBJ1-2; D is ambiguous. Trimming shortened V by 3 bases and J by 2 bases, and 13 bases separated the two germline ends. Germline V gene sequence: CDR1 PRHDT, CDR2 FYEKMQ (reference sequence). This CDR3 has 15 amino acids.